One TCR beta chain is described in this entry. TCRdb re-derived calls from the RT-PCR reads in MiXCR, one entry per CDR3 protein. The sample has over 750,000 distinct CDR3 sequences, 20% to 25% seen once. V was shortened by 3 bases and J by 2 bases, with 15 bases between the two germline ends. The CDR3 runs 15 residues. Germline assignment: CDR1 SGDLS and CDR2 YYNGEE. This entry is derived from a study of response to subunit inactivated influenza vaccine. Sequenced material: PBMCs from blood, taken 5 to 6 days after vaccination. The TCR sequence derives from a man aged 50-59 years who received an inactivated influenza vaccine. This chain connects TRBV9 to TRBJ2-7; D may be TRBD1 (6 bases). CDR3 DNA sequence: TGTGCCAGCAGCGCAGGACAGCTCACTACCTACGAGCAGTACTTC. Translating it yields CASSAGQLTTYEQYF.